The 14 T cell receptor beta chains given below trace back to one sample, sequenced in a study of CD8+CD57+ T cells in acquired aplastic anemia. Genomic DNA constituted the template upon which TCR beta VDJ and CDR3 profiling was performed. TCRdb fed the reads into MiXCR, producing one record per CDR3 protein. The table includes tens of thousands of distinct CDR3 sequences, about half detected once. Specimen: sorted CD4+, CD8+, or CD8+CD57+ T cells (not recorded which) from PBMCs. The receptors derive from a human donor in good health, serving as a control.

This clonotype was counted between two and nine times. V usage is TRBV4-1 and J usage is TRBJ1-1, with TRBD1 as a possible D gene (6 bases). The CDR3 has 15 residues. V lost 0 bases, J lost 4 bases, and 12 bases lay in between. Germline assignment: CDR1 MGHRA and CDR2 YSYEKL. The DNA of the CDR3 is TGCGCCAGCAGCCAAGAGTGGGGCAGGGGCACTGAAGCTTTCTTT. Translating it yields CASSQEWGRGTEAFF.

This clonotype was recorded a few times. The V call is TRBV6-5, the J call TRBJ2-7, with unresolved D. Germline CDR1 reads MNHEY; CDR2 reads SVGAGI. The CDR3 is made up of 14 amino acids. Deletions cut 2 bases from V and 1 base from J, with 9 bases between. The CDR3 coding sequence is TGTGCCAGCAGTTACCCCGGGCCTTCCTACGAGCAGTACTTC. Translating it yields CASSYPGPSYEQYF.

This clonotype has a count of ten or more. The CDR3 here is CSAQDVITDTQYF. As DNA, the CDR3 is TGCAGTGCTCAGGACGTTATCACAGATACGCAGTATTTT. The chain has TRBV20-1 and TRBJ2-3; D is ambiguous. The CDR3 is made up of 13 amino acids. The V end lost 5 bases, the J end lost 2 bases, and 11 bases lay between the germline ends. Germline CDR1 reads DFQATT; CDR2 reads SNEGSKA (reference sequence).

The chain employs TRBV10-1 and TRBJ2-2; no reliable D call. This CDR3 comprises 13 residues. The V gene's germline CDR1 is WNHNN and CDR2 SYGVQD (reference sequence). Trimming removed 0 bases at V and 5 bases at J, with 4 bases between. CDR3 nucleotide sequence: TGCGCCAGCAGTGAGTCACCGACCGGGGAGCTGTTTTTT. Encoded protein: CASSESPTGELFF.

In its sample, this clonotype was seen many times. The chain joins TRBV10-3 to TRBJ1-2, with a possible D match to TRBD1 (5 bases). Germline CDR1 is ENHRY and CDR2 is SYGVKD. The germline V and J ends were trimmed by 8 bases and 13 bases, with 14 bases remaining between them. The CDR3 contains 10 residues. CDR3 DNA sequence: TGTGCCATCGGAGGGGAGGGCCCCACCTTC. Translation: CAIGGEGPTF.

This rearrangement joins TRBV24-1 to TRBJ1-2, with D unclear. CDR1 KGHDR and CDR2 SFDVKD come from the germline V gene. Deletions cut 0 bases from V and 7 bases from J, with 5 bases between. The CDR3 is made up of 12 amino acids. The CDR3 loop is CATSDLRGGYTF. In DNA, the CDR3 is TGTGCCACCAGTGATTTGCGGGGTGGCTACACCTTC.

This rearrangement joins TRBV19 to TRBJ1-1; 8 bases align to TRBD1. V gave up 5 bases and J gave up 4 bases; unmatched junction bases: 9. CDR1 is LNHDA and CDR2 is SQIVND in the germline V gene (reference sequence). The CDR3 length is 15 residues. In DNA, the CDR3 is TGTGCCAGTAGTGCCCCGGGACAGGAGAGCACTGAAGCTTTCTTT. It is translated as CASSAPGQESTEAFF.

This clonotype was seen repeatedly, ten times or more. The chain recombines TRBV24-1 with TRBJ2-5, with TRBD1 as a possible D gene (6 bases). V lost 4 bases, J lost 2 bases, and 16 bases lay in between. CDR3 length: 16 amino acids. Germline CDR1 KGHDR, CDR2 SFDVKD. The CDR3, as DNA: TGTGCCACCAGTGACGAAGGTGGACAGAATCAAGAGACCCAGTACTTC. It is translated as CATSDEGGQNQETQYF.

The chain carries TRBV4-1 and TRBJ1-1; the D gene is possibly TRBD1 (6 bases). Looked up from germline, CDR1 is MGHRA and CDR2 is YSYEKL. Trimming shortened V by 5 bases and J by 1 base, and 14 bases separated the two germline ends. The CDR3 contains 15 residues. The CDR3 bases are TGCGCCAGCAGCGCCCTCGGGGGCGAGAACACTGAAGCTTTCTTT. Translating gives CASSALGGENTEAFF.

This clonotype came up many times. The genes are TRBV5-1 and TRBJ2-3, with a possible D match to TRBD2 (6 bases). V gave up 0 bases and J gave up 3 bases, with 8 bases separating them. Germline CDR1 SGHRS, CDR2 YFSETQ. This CDR3 is 14 amino acids long. The CDR3 nucleotides read TGCGCCAGCAGCTTGGGGCGGGGTACAGATACGCAGTATTTT. It codes for CASSLGRGTDTQYF.

This clonotype was observed many times. The CDR3, as DNA: TGTGCCAGCAGCCCCCGACAGGGCTACGAGCAGTACTTC. This codes for CASSPRQGYEQYF. V usage is TRBV9 and J usage is TRBJ2-7; 7 positions match TRBD1. V lost 4 bases and J lost 3; bases outside the gene matches: 4. The CDR3 is 13 residues long. The V gene's germline CDR1 is SGDLS and CDR2 YYNGEE.

This clonotype was seen many times. As DNA, the CDR3 is TGCGCCAGCAGCCAGTTAGCGAACGAGCAGTACTTC. It codes for CASSQLANEQYF. V usage is TRBV5-1 and J usage is TRBJ2-7, with a tentative D call TRBD2 (5 bases). The germline CDR1 and CDR2 sequences are SGHRS and YFSETQ. The CDR3 is 12 residues long. V lost 4 bases and J lost 5, with 10 bases in between.

The rearrangement joins TRBV20-1 to TRBJ1-2, with a weak D call TRBD1 (6 bases). From germline, CDR1 is DFQATT and CDR2 SNEGSKA (reference sequence). The CDR3 length is 13 residues. The V end was cut by 0 bases, the J end by 4 bases, with 9 bases between. CDR3 in amino acids: CSARDGGGYGYTF. In DNA form, the CDR3 reads TGCAGTGCTAGAGATGGAGGGGGCTATGGCTACACCTTC.

This clonotype was counted at least ten times. This chain uses TRBV24-1 with TRBJ2-5; possible D gene TRBD1, 6 bases. The CDR3 sequence is 14 residues long. V lost 0 bases, J lost 3 bases, and 7 bases lay in between. Germline lookup yields CDR1 KGHDR and CDR2 SFDVKD. The CDR3 nucleotides are TGTGCCACCAGTGATTTGTCAGGGGAAGAGACCCAGTACTTC. This translates into CATSDLSGEETQYF.